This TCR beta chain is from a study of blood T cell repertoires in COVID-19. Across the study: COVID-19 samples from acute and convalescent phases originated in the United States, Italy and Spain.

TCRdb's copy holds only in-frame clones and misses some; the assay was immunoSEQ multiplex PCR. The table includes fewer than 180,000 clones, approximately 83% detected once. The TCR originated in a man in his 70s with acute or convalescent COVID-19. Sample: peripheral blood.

The CDR3: CASSMEAGDDTEAFF. In DNA, the CDR3 is TGTGCCAGTAGTATGGAGGCAGGGGATGACACTGAAGCTTTCTTT. This chain connects TRBV19 to TRBJ1-1; TRBD1 might be the D (6 bases). The germline CDR1 and CDR2 sequences are LNHDA and SQIVND (reference sequence). This CDR3 comprises 15 residues. Deletions cut 3 bases from V and 3 bases from J, with 14 bases between. The full variable domain, its missing parts supplied by reference TRBV19 and TRBJ1-1, is DGGITQSPKYLFRKEGQNVTLSCEQNLNHDAMYWYRQDPGQGLRLIYYSQIVNDFQKGDIAEGYSVSREKKESFPLTVTSAQKNPTAFYLCASSMEAGDDTEAFFGQGTRLTVV.